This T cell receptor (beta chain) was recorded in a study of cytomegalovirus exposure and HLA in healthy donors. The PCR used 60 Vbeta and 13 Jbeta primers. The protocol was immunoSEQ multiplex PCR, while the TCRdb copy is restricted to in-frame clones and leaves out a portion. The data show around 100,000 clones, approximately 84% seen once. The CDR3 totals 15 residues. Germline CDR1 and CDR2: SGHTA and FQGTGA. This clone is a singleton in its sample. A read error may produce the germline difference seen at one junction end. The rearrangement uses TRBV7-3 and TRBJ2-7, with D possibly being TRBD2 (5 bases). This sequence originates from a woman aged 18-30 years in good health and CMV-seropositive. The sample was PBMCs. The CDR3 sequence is CASSSLGLASDEQYF. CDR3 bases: TGTGCCAGCAGCTCCCTCGGACTCGCCTCCGACGAGCAGTACTTC.